The sequence of this T cell receptor (beta chain) was determined in a study of cytomegalovirus exposure and HLA in healthy donors. The trim removed 3 bases at V and 0 bases at J, leaving 3 bases unmatched. CDR3 length equals 16 residues. Germline V gene data show CDR1 as SGDLS and CDR2 as YYNGEE. Study-level points and caveats: For most TCR sequences rarity was the rule, although some public TCRs occurred in many donors. Under in vitro conditions, three CMV-associated chains were confirmed as specific for CMV antigens.

Libraries were prepared by immunoSEQ multiplex PCR; TCRdb keeps only in-frame clonotypes and omits some of them. The top ten hold approximately 1.1% of the sample, which has approximately 300,000 clones, 75% to 90% seen once. As concerns this clone: The antigen is undetermined.

This clonotype was obtained from a woman in her thirties in good health and CMV-seropositive. This rearrangement joins TRBV9 to TRBJ2-6; 7 bases line up with TRBD2. The specimen was PBMCs. The CDR3 DNA sequence: TGTGCCAGCAGCGGGGACTACCGCTCTGGGGCCAACGTCCTGACTTTC. This gives the protein CASSGDYRSGANVLTF.